This TCR beta chain was obtained from a study of cytomegalovirus exposure and HLA in healthy donors. Points on this clone: The antigen remains unidentified.

Germline V CDR1 and CDR2: SQVTM, ANQGSEA. There are 15 residues in the CDR3. V dropped 4 bases and J dropped 4; count of bases not matched to a gene: 4. Both 60 Vbeta primers and 13 Jbeta primers went into the PCR. In the original analysis: There were 80 million to 95 million unique TCR beta chains by a later count, and some 10 million of them were shared. Sequencing was performed with immunoSEQ multiplex PCR; in TCRdb, only in-frame clones are kept and a portion is missing. D and trimming come from the DNA, and the V and J calls and clone size come from that table. Of hundreds of thousands of clones listed, 76% are singletons. Study-level points and caveats: For most TCR beta V segments, an earlier analysis put the productive rate at about 90% or about 30% of the time. The authors judged a highly shared variant cluster likely a sequencing artifact. With later analysis, a missense DCLRE1C variant became linked to TCR beta V- and J-gene trimming.

The sequence came from a man between 18 and 35 years old in good health and CMV-seronegative. V and J are TRBV29-1 and TRBJ2-3, with 14 bases lining up with TRBD2. The sample comprised PBMCs. The CDR3 coding sequence is TGCAGCGTTGTCGGGACTAGCGGGAGTCCAGATACGCAGTATTTT. This translates into CSVVGTSGSPDTQYF.